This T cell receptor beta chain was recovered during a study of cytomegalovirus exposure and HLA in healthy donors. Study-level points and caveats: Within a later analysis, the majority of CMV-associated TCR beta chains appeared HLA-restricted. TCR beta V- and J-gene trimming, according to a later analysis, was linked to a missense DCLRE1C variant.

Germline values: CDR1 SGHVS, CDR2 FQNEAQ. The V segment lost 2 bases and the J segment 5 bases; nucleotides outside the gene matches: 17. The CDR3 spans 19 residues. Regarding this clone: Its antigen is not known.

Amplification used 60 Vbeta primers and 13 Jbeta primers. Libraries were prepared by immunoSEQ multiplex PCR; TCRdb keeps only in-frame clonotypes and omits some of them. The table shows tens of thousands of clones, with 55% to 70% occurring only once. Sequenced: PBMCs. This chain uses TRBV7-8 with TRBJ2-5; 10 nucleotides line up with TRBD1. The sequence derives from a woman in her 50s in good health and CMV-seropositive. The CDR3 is CASSLRDRGLGGYRETQYF. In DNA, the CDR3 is TGTGCCAGCAGCTTAAGGGACAGGGGTTTGGGGGGGTACCGGGAGACCCAGTACTTC.